This TCR beta chain was sequenced for a study of blood T cell repertoires in COVID-19. Across the study: Some COVID-19 samples were acute and others convalescent; all came from the United States, Italy and Spain.

V lost 2 bases, J lost 0 bases, and 6 bases stayed unmatched. This CDR3 region has 16 residues. Germline loops: CDR1 MNHNS, CDR2 SASEGT. Source study methods: Amplification from reference gene primers served as the basis for estimated nucleated cell counts. TCRdb keeps only in-frame clones here, not all; method: immunoSEQ multiplex PCR. D and trimming come from the DNA, and the V and J calls and clone size come from that table. The data show 150,000 to 250,000 clones, roughly four fifths seen once. This clone was detected once. Recovered status applied to Cohort 3 donors who had two consecutive negative PCRs. It also applied to those with clearance or with symptom resolution.

The sequence was obtained from a man aged 40-55 years who had recovered from COVID-19. This chain connects TRBV6-1 to TRBJ2-7; 8 bases are a match to TRBD2. Sequenced: PBMCs or T cells enriched from blood (not recorded which). This chain's CDR3 is CASSEYGGGSSYEQYF. The CDR3 DNA is TGTGCCAGCAGTGAATACGGCGGGGGGAGCTCCTACGAGCAGTACTTC.